This T cell receptor beta chain was captured in a study of T cell responses to AZD1222 COVID-19 vaccine. Findings and limits, study-wide: Regions 160-218 and 743-854 held dominance among vaccine-associated CD4 TCRs, which spanned spike.

Clones were sequenced by immunoSEQ multiplex PCR, and TCRdb holds only the in-frame ones, with some missing. The sample holds 120,000 to 150,000 clones, approximately 90% seen once. A remark on this clone: Its antigen is currently unknown.

This CDR3 has 17 amino acids. Germline lookup yields CDR1 MNHEY and CDR2 SMNVEV (reference sequence). After removal of 5 bases from V and 0 bases from J, the junction contained 9 bases not matched to a gene. The rearrangement links TRBV27 to TRBJ1-1; 10 nucleotides agree with TRBD1. The source was peripheral blood, collected on day 0 of AZD1222 vaccination. The clonotype was recovered from an adult in good health. The CDR3 loop reads CASSIRTGGTMNTEAFF. The CDR3 bases are TGTGCCAGCAGTATCCGGACAGGGGGGACTATGAACACTGAAGCTTTCTTT.